This paragraph reports one TCR beta chain. This sample is part of a study of CD8 T cells in Susac syndrome. Across the study: When blood was drawn, the patients with Susac syndrome were therapy-naive, on corticosteroids, or on intravenous immunoglobulin alone.

The RNA, about 0.45 to 1 ug, was put through reverse transcription using random hexamers. Each CDR3 protein gets one entry after TCRdb re-called the immunoSEQ multiplex PCR reads with MiXCR. This table holds around 100,000 distinct CDR3 sequences, roughly 96% found once. The CDR3 extends over 15 amino acids. The germline gives CDR1 SGDLS, CDR2 YYNGEE. Trimming left V 2 bases short and J 2 bases short, with 14 bases between. The sequence was obtained from a human donor with Susac syndrome. This rearrangement joins TRBV9 to TRBJ2-7; tentatively, D is TRBD1 or TRBD2 (5 bases each). Sequencing was done on a sample of CD8+ T cells from PBMCs. CDR3 sequence (DNA): TGTGCCAGCAGCGTGGGGGATGGCCCTACCTACGAGCAGTACTTC. Amino acids: CASSVGDGPTYEQYF.